The clone carrying this TCR beta chain was detected many times. The target antigen is unknown. The data are from a study of naive and memory T cell subsets. General study findings and limits: Activation and differentiation may alter RNA-based TCR counts.

Cells stained for CD3, CD4, CD8, CD45RA and CD27 were sorted into four subsets. Both TRBC1 and TRBC2 were covered by a beta constant-region primer of two equimolar oligonucleotides. TCRdb reprocessed the UMI-ligation and nested PCR reads via MiXCR and lists one record per CDR3 protein. The sample shows 65,000 to 85,000 distinct CDR3 sequences, about an eighth of them seen only once. The CDR3 spans 15 residues. Trimming cost V 0 bases and J 7 bases; bases outside gene matches: 4. CDR1 is SGHTA, CDR2 FQGNSA, per germline. This sequence was found in a human donor in good health. J is TRBJ2-1 and V is TRBV7-2; 9 bases are shared with TRBD1. Material for sequencing was central memory CD4+ T cells from blood. The CDR3 loop is CASSLATGGFNEQFF. In DNA form, the CDR3 reads TGTGCCAGCAGCTTAGCGACAGGGGGGTTTAATGAGCAGTTCTTC.